This T cell receptor beta chain is from a study of metastatic and nonmetastatic thyroid tumors. Per the original methods: It was from CDR3 differences across clinicopathological groups that a distant-metastasis classifier for papillary thyroid cancer was built. TCRdb reprocessed the PCR reads via MiXCR. Clone size and V and J calls follow TCRdb, not the original study. The data show about 35,000 clones, with approximately 32% seen just once and 7.8% held by the top ten. This CDR3 contains 14 residues. The germline V gene has CDR1 MNHNS and CDR2 SASEGT. V lost 7 bases and J 2 bases, leaving 15 bases between the germline ends. Regarding the study as a whole: TCR beta diversity was reportedly significantly higher in malignant thyroid tumors than benign nodules, in blood and tumor.

On this clone itself: Its antigen is as yet unknown.

Prior to thyroid surgery, none of the patients had received any treatment. The sample consisted of blood. The rearrangement uses TRBV6-1 and TRBJ2-7; D is perhaps TRBD1 (5 bases). This TCR derives from a female donor with papillary thyroid cancer or a benign thyroid nodule (not recorded which). Some clones in this sample may be carry-over from other donors' samples. The CDR3 sequence: CASMAAGCPYEQYF. The CDR3 DNA reads TGTGCCAGCATGGCCGCAGGGTGCCCCTACGAGCAGTACTTC.